A selection of T cell receptor beta chains follows, all from one sample in a study of graft-versus-host responses after intestinal transplantation. TCRdb's table, derived via immunoSEQ multiplex PCR, lists solely in-frame clones and lacks some. The data contain around 95,000 clones, roughly 87% of them singletons. Their cognate antigens are unknown. The specimen comprised unstimulated CD4+ T cells sorted from spleen or lymph node cells, sampled before transplant. The source is a human donor who was the organ donor for an intestinal transplant. Both conserved end residues are part of each CDR3. D genes are given only for firm matches. Not all rows give a size; the values are once, few, many and, for expanded clones, a class.

CDR3nt	CDR3aa	d_gene	v_gene	abundance	j_gene
TGTGCCAGTAGTCGTGAGAGTTATAGCAATCAGCCCCAGCATTTT	CASSRESYSNQPQHF	.	TRBV19	once	TRBJ1-5
TGCGCCAGCAGCTTGAAGGTCCGGGCTAGCACAGATACGCAGTATTTT	CASSLKVRASTDTQYF	.	TRBV5-1	.	TRBJ2-3
TGTGCCAGCAGCTTATTCCGGACGAACACTGAAGCTTTCTTT	CASSLFRTNTEAFF	.	TRBV7-2	.	TRBJ1-1
TGCAGCGTTGAAAGTAGGGCAGCGAGCTATGGCTACACCTTC	CSVESRAASYGYTF	.	TRBV29-1	few	TRBJ1-2
TGTGCCAGCAGCTTAGCGTACCCGATTAGCACCGGGGAGCTGTTTTTT	CASSLAYPISTGELFF	.	TRBV7-2	.	TRBJ2-2
TGTGCCAGCAGAAACGACGGAGGGACTGAAAAACTGTTTTTT	CASRNDGGTEKLFF	.	TRBV2	.	TRBJ1-4
TGTGCCTGGAGTTTCACCGGGTCCTACGAGCAGTACTTC	CAWSFTGSYEQYF	.	TRBV30	.	TRBJ2-7
TGTGCCAGCAGTGAATACAGACGAGGTGGGGAGCTGTTTTTT	CASSEYRRGGELFF	.	TRBV25-1	.	TRBJ2-2
TGCGCCAGCAGCCAGGTGACAGGGGGCGCCGGCAATCAGCCCCAGCATTTT	CASSQVTGGAGNQPQHF	TRBD1	TRBV4-1	.	TRBJ1-5
TGTGCCATCATGGGGCCCACTGAAGCTTTCTTT	CAIMGPTEAFF	.	TRBV27	.	TRBJ1-1
TGTGCCAGCAGTGTCGGGACAGGTCGGAGGGACGAGCAGTACTTC	CASSVGTGRRDEQYF	TRBD1	TRBV2	.	TRBJ2-7
TGTGCCAGTAGTATAGAACTATTCGCCATCAATGAGCAGTTCTTC	CASSIELFAINEQFF	.	TRBV19	.	TRBJ2-1
TGTGCCAGTAGTATAGGTACTCTGAGGTCCCAGCATTTT	CASSIGTLRSQHF	.	TRBV19	.	TRBJ1-5
TGTGCCAGCAGCTTGGGAGACAGGGCCAATGGCTACACCTTC	CASSLGDRANGYTF	TRBD1	TRBV5-4	few	TRBJ1-2
TGTGCCAGCAGCCCCTCCCCGACTAGCGCCGAAGAGACCCAGTACTTC	CASSPSPTSAEETQYF	TRBD2	TRBV5-6	once	TRBJ2-5
TGTGCCAGCAGCCCAACATCTGACAGGGGCCACGAGCAGTACTTC	CASSPTSDRGHEQYF	TRBD1	TRBV7-3	.	TRBJ2-7
TGTGCCACCAGCAGAGCTCGTATAGGGATTAATGAAAAACTGTTTTTT	CATSRARIGINEKLFF	.	TRBV15	.	TRBJ1-4
TGTGCCTGGAGAGCAGAGGGATGGAACACCATATATTTT	CAWRAEGWNTIYF	.	TRBV30	.	TRBJ1-3
TGCGCCAGCAGCTTGGACAGGCCTAACTATGGCTACACCTTC	CASSLDRPNYGYTF	.	TRBV5-1	.	TRBJ1-2
TGCGCCAGCAGCTTTAACAGGGGGGACACTGAAGCTTTCTTT	CASSFNRGDTEAFF	TRBD1	TRBV5-1	.	TRBJ1-1
TGTGCCAGCAGCACTGGACTAGCGGGCTACCGGGGCGGGGAGCTGTTTTTT	CASSTGLAGYRGGELFF	TRBD2	TRBV9	.	TRBJ2-2
TGCGCCAGCAGCTTGAGTGCGGTTGGGGTAGGGGAAAAACTGTTTTTT	CASSLSAVGVGEKLFF	.	TRBV5-1	.	TRBJ1-4
TGTGCCATCAGGGGGACTAGCGGGGGATCCACAGATACGCAGTATTTT	CAIRGTSGGSTDTQYF	TRBD2	TRBV10-3	once	TRBJ2-3
TGTGCCAGCAGTGTACTAGCGGAATACAATGAGCAGTTCTTC	CASSVLAEYNEQFF	TRBD2	TRBV2	.	TRBJ2-1
TGCGCCAGCAGTTTTAGGGGTGGGGGCACAGATACGCAGTATTTT	CASSFRGGGTDTQYF	.	TRBV5-1	.	TRBJ2-3
TGTGCCAGTAGTATCGCAGTCCCCTTCTACGAGCAGTACTTC	CASSIAVPFYEQYF	.	TRBV19	once	TRBJ2-7
TGTGCCAGTGCTACACTATGGACAGGGCTCAATCAGCCCCAGCATTTT	CASATLWTGLNQPQHF	TRBD1	TRBV19	.	TRBJ1-5
TGTGCCAGCAAGGGGGGGGCTCAAGGCTACACCTTC	CASKGGAQGYTF	.	TRBV6-5	.	TRBJ1-2
TGTGCCAGCTCACCAGTGGGGGACTATGGCTACACCTTC	CASSPVGDYGYTF	.	TRBV18	.	TRBJ1-2
TGTGCCAGCAGCTGGGAGGGGGAAACAGATACGCAGTATTTT	CASSWEGETDTQYF	.	TRBV5-6	.	TRBJ2-3
TGCGCCAGCAGCTCCTTCGGGGGGATCACCTACAATGAGCAGTTCTTC	CASSSFGGITYNEQFF	TRBD2	TRBV5-1	.	TRBJ2-1
TGCGCCAGCAGTCAATCACCCGGCTGTCGTCTTAGGAATCAGCCCCAGCATTTT	CASSQSPGCRLRNQPQHF	.	TRBV23-1	.	TRBJ1-5
TGCGCCAGCAGCCAGACGACAGGGGCAGGCCAGCCCCAGCATTTT	CASSQTTGAGQPQHF	TRBD1	TRBV5-1	.	TRBJ1-5
TGTGCCAGCAGTTCGCCGGGACAGGCTTCCTACGAGCAGTACTTC	CASSSPGQASYEQYF	TRBD1	TRBV6-5	.	TRBJ2-7
TGCGCCAGCGGCCAGGACATAAAAGCTAACTATGGCTACACCTTC	CASGQDIKANYGYTF	.	TRBV4-1	.	TRBJ1-2
TGTGCCAGCAGCAAAGATCGGACAGGGGTTACCGGGGAGCTGTTTTTT	CASSKDRTGVTGELFF	.	TRBV21-1	.	TRBJ2-2
TGTGCCATCAGCCCCCTACAGGGCGGGGATGGGGGGAACACTGAAGCTTTCTTT	CAISPLQGGDGGNTEAFF	.	TRBV10-3	.	TRBJ1-1
TGTGCCAGCAGTGCACCGGGACTAAACTACGAGCAGTACTTC	CASSAPGLNYEQYF	TRBD2	TRBV6-5	.	TRBJ2-7
TGTGCCAGCAAGAAGACAGGAATGAACACTGAAGCTTTCTTT	CASKKTGMNTEAFF	.	TRBV2	.	TRBJ1-1
TGTGCCACCAGCAGGGAGGAAAGGTGGTATAGCAATCAGCCCCAGCATTTT	CATSREERWYSNQPQHF	.	TRBV15	.	TRBJ1-5
TGTGCCAGCAGCCGGGACGGGAACTATGGCTACACCTTC	CASSRDGNYGYTF	.	TRBV5-4	.	TRBJ1-2
TGTGCCTGGAGGATCAACGGCAATACGCAGTATTTT	CAWRINGNTQYF	.	TRBV30	.	TRBJ2-3
TGTGCCAGCAGTCCATTTGAGACAGGGTTTTCACCCCTCCACTTT	CASSPFETGFSPLHF	TRBD1	TRBV25-1	.	TRBJ1-6
TGTGCCAGCAGCTCCACCGGACAACGGAATTCACCCCTCCACTTT	CASSSTGQRNSPLHF	.	TRBV6-6	.	TRBJ1-6
TGTGCCAGCAGCGTTAACAGGGTTAACTATGGCTACACCTTC	CASSVNRVNYGYTF	.	TRBV9	once	TRBJ1-2
TGTGCCACCAGCAGAGATCCTAACACCAACAATGAGCAGTTCTTC	CATSRDPNTNNEQFF	.	TRBV15	once	TRBJ2-1